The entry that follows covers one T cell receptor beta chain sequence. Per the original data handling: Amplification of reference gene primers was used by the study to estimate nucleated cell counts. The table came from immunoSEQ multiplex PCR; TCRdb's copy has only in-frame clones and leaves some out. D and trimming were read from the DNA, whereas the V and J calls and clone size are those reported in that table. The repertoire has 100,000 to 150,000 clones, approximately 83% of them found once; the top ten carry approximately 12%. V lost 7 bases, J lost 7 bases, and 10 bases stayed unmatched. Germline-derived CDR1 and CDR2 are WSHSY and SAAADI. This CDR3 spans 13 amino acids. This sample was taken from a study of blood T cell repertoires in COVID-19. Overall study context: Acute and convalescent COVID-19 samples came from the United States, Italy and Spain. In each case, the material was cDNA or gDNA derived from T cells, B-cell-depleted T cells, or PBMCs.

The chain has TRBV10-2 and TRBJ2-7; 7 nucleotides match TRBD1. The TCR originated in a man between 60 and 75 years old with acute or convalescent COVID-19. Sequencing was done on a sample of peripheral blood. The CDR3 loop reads CASIRQGAGEQYF. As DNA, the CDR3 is TGCGCCAGCATCAGACAGGGTGCGGGTGAGCAGTACTTC.